Here is one T cell receptor beta chain with its context. Its cognate antigen is unknown. The record originates from a study of T cells expressing NK-cell markers. The study's findings and limits: Also leading the CD3+CD56-NKG2C+ fraction in a few donors were these clonotypes. Of the CD8+ T cell pool in several donors, about 1.0-7.0% was accounted for by dominant NKG2C+ clonotypes.

Germline CDR1 reads DFQATT; CDR2 reads SNEGSKA (reference sequence). This CDR3 spans 13 amino acids. TCRdb processed the 5' RACE reads again and assigns one entry to each CDR3 protein, with no DNA. The sample totals hundreds of thousands of distinct CDR3 sequences; its top ten clones hold 3.5% to 5%. The rearrangement joins TRBV20-1 to TRBJ2-7; TCRdb returns TRBD1, unconfirmable since there is no DNA. This clonotype was obtained from a woman aged 18-70 years in good health. Sequenced: blood T cells: a sorted CD56 or NKG2C T cell subset, CD4+ or CD8+ T cells, or bulk PBMC T cells (not recorded which). CDR3: CSARVTGGHEQYF.